A selection of T cell receptor beta chains follows, all from one sample in a study of cytomegalovirus exposure and HLA in healthy donors. Assay used: immunoSEQ multiplex PCR; TCRdb lists only in-frame clones, some missing. The table includes roughly 100,000 clones, roughly 60% detected once. Sequenced material: PBMCs. The receptor source for this set is a human donor in good health. CDR3s leave out the opening cysteine and the closing phenylalanine or tryptophan. The order of the fields is V gene, CDR3 protein.

TRBV6-5 ASRDRSRLGYT
TRBV7-9 ASSLLPGGPRNEQF
TRBV15 ATSRVDRAHTEAF
TRBV27 ASSLGAWTEAF
TRBV4-1 ASSRSNRGREQF
TRBV19 ASSTGTGTYNEQF
TRBV10-3 AISESGRKTYEQY
TRBV11-2 ASSPGQPGELF
TRBV5-1 ASSLARGAAETQY
TRBV5-4 ASSLPGLAGTDEQF
TRBV4-2 ASSPGPLAGADEQY
TRBV27 ASSPQGYRNEQF
TRBV15 ATSRDSPSSGLGDEQF
TRBV9 ASSVGRTNRDTQY
TRBV15 ATREQWNRNTIY
TRBV5-4 ASKPNRTSGRASEQF
TRBV2 ASWPAGGYTDTQY
TRBV2 ASSKTGLDEKLF
TRBV6-6 ASSYGRGRAGELF
TRBV28 ASSLTGREKLF
TRBV10-3 AISPESGHRGYT
TRBV28 ASSLQGSYEQY
TRBV30 AWSQLAGGRDEQF
TRBV6-5 ASSESGRQPQH
TRBV28 ASGVPGSGNSPLH
TRBV13 ASSATRPANGADTQY
TRBV5-4 ASSLMTGYEQY
TRBV29-1 SVEDWTGRTYEQY
TRBV7-9 ASSSTRKSDTQY
TRBV27 ASSSHTDTQY
TRBV11-2 ASSLQGPGTEAF
TRBV18 ASSPDSPYQPQH
TRBV6-1 ASSEEILQMWGDEAF
TRBV30 AWRGQGGNQPQH
TRBV11-1 ASSLDGGNQPQH
TRBV7-8 ASSLGSPWEIGNQPQH
TRBV5-5 ASIYGASLVPPYNEQF
TRBV28 ASSLTRDSLNTEAF
TRBV27 ASSLGLAVTQY
TRBV5-1 ASSDRTGTSPLH
TRBV7-9 ASSFGGIYEQY
TRBV16 ASSQSWLWQSGYT
TRBV27 ASSYRGALREQY
TRBV29-1 SVGLAGDTGELF